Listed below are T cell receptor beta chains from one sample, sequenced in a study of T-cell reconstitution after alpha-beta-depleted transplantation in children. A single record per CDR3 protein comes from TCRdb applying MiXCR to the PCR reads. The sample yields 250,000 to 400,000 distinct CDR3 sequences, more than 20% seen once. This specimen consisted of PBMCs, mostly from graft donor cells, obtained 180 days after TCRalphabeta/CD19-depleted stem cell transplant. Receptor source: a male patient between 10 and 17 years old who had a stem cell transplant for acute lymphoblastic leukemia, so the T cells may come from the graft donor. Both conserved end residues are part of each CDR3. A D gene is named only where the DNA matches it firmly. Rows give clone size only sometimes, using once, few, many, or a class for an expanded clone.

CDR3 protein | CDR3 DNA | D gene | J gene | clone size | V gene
CTSSHGSGRPDTGELFF | TGCACCAGCAGCCATGGTAGCGGGAGGCCCGACACCGGGGAGCTGTTTTTT | - | TRBJ2-2 | - | TRBV1
CASSPRVQRSTDTQYF | TGTGCCAGCAGTCCACGTGTCCAGCGGAGCACAGATACGCAGTATTTT | - | TRBJ2-3 | - | TRBV6-1
CASSSPAQGVDTEAFF | TGTGCCAGCAGCTCTCCCGCCCAAGGGGTGGACACTGAAGCTTTCTTT | - | TRBJ1-1 | few | TRBV7-8
CASSLRDYGYTF | TGCGCCAGCAGCTTAAGGGACTATGGCTACACCTTC | - | TRBJ1-2 | few | TRBV5-1
CSVGGLGQSIMYGYTF | TGCAGCGTTGGGGGGCTTGGACAAAGCATCATGTATGGCTACACCTTC | - | TRBJ1-2 | - | TRBV29-1
CASSPYVGMDTQYF | TGTGCCAGCAGCCCCTATGTAGGCATGGATACGCAGTATTTT | - | TRBJ2-3 | few | TRBV7-3
CASSLGGGLEAFF | TGTGCCAGCAGTTTGGGGGGGGGGTTGGAAGCTTTCTTT | - | TRBJ1-1 | few | TRBV27
CASSVGTIQETQYF | TGTGCCAGCAGCGTAGGGACTATACAAGAGACCCAGTACTTC | - | TRBJ2-5 | - | TRBV9
CATSRDGPFAGASYGYTF | TGTGCCACCAGCAGAGATGGGCCCTTCGCGGGGGCTTCATATGGCTACACCTTC | - | TRBJ1-2 | - | TRBV15
CADEVRVDEQFF | TGTGCCGATGAAGTCAGGGTCGATGAGCAGTTCTTC | - | TRBJ2-1 | - | TRBV6-4
CASSTLSERCVQETQYF | TGTGCCAGCAGCACTTTATCGGAGAGGTGTGTGCAAGAGACCCAGTACTTC | - | TRBJ2-5 | - | TRBV21-1
CSVGNPGQGDQETQYF | TGCAGCGTTGGTAACCCGGGACAGGGGGACCAAGAGACCCAGTACTTC | TRBD1 | TRBJ2-5 | few | TRBV29-1
CSARRSLVPQETQYF | TGCAGTGCTAGAAGGTCCCTCGTACCCCAAGAGACCCAGTACTTC | - | TRBJ2-5 | few | TRBV20-1
CASSLGGGRVAYEQYF | TGTGCCAGCAGCTTGGGCGGCGGCAGGGTTGCCTACGAGCAGTACTTC | - | TRBJ2-7 | - | TRBV5-5
CASSVEDRLSYGYTF | TGTGCCAGCAGCGTAGAGGACCGACTATCCTATGGCTACACCTTC | - | TRBJ1-2 | - | TRBV9
CSASPQGQPQHF | TGCAGTGCTAGCCCCCAAGGGCAGCCCCAGCATTTT | - | TRBJ1-5 | - | TRBV20-1
CASSEKARWSEASSGANVLTF | TGTGCCAGCAGTGAAAAGGCCCGTTGGTCGGAAGCTAGCTCTGGGGCCAACGTCCTGACTTTC | - | TRBJ2-6 | - | TRBV25-1
CATSTSGLARGPQETQYF | TGTGCCACCAGCACGTCCGGACTAGCGCGAGGTCCCCAAGAGACCCAGTACTTC | TRBD2 | TRBJ2-5 | few | TRBV15
CSGQGYTGELFF | TGCAGCGGACAGGGTTACACCGGGGAGCTGTTTTTT | TRBD1 | TRBJ2-2 | few | TRBV29-1
CASSGGVTGELFF | TGTGCCAGCAGCGGAGGGGTGACCGGGGAGCTGTTTTTT | - | TRBJ2-2 | few | TRBV7-7
CASSEIGTSGKGEQFF | TGTGCCAGCAGTGAGATCGGGACTAGCGGGAAGGGTGAGCAGTTCTTC | TRBD2 | TRBJ2-1 | few | TRBV6-1
CASSFLPNRDAGELFF | TGCGCCAGCAGCTTTCTCCCAAACAGGGACGCCGGGGAGCTGTTTTTT | - | TRBJ2-2 | - | TRBV5-1
CSASLTGGQPQHF | TGCAGTGCGAGCCTTACAGGGGGACAGCCCCAGCATTTT | TRBD1 | TRBJ1-5 | few | TRBV20-1
CASSSNRANTEAFF | TGTGCCAGCAGTTCTAACAGAGCGAACACTGAAGCTTTCTTT | - | TRBJ1-1 | - | TRBV27
CASRRGPFGELFF | TGTGCCAGCAGGAGGGGCCCCTTCGGGGAGCTGTTTTTT | - | TRBJ2-2 | - | TRBV14
CASNGFKGTQYF | TGTGCCAGCAACGGATTTAAGGGGACCCAGTACTTC | - | TRBJ2-5 | many | TRBV28
CAISNSGIAGGEQYF | TGTGCCATCTCTAATAGCGGGATCGCCGGGGGAGAGCAGTACTTC | TRBD2 | TRBJ2-7 | - | TRBV10-3
CASSLEPNPLYEQYF | TGTGCCAGCAGCTTAGAACCGAATCCTCTCTACGAGCAGTACTTC | - | TRBJ2-7 | - | TRBV7-6
CASSATGTDTDTQYF | TGTGCCAGCAGCGCGACCGGGACTGACACAGATACGCAGTATTTT | - | TRBJ2-3 | - | TRBV9
CASRPGLPDYGYTF | TGTGCCAGCAGACCAGGGTTACCAGACTATGGCTACACCTTC | - | TRBJ1-2 | - | TRBV6-1
CASSESGSTYNEQFF | TGCGCCAGCAGTGAGTCAGGGTCGACTTACAATGAGCAGTTCTTC | - | TRBJ2-1 | - | TRBV10-1
CASRHRVGKNIQYF | TGCGCCAGCAGACACAGGGTTGGCAAAAACATTCAGTACTTC | - | TRBJ2-4 | few | TRBV4-1
CAISVWEWGDEQFF | TGTGCCATCAGTGTTTGGGAGTGGGGGGATGAGCAGTTCTTC | - | TRBJ2-1 | many | TRBV10-3
CASSFRGDEQYF | TGCGCCAGCAGCTTCCGTGGGGATGAGCAGTACTTC | - | TRBJ2-7 | - | TRBV5-1
CSAREGFSSYNEQFF | TGCAGTGCTAGAGAGGGATTTAGCTCCTACAATGAGCAGTTCTTC | - | TRBJ2-1 | - | TRBV20-1
CASSFVTTGANVLTF | TGTGCCAGCAGCTTTGTTACGACTGGGGCCAACGTCCTGACTTTC | - | TRBJ2-6 | - | TRBV7-9
CASSLPGLAGAYNEQFF | TGTGCCAGCAGCCTCCCCGGACTAGCGGGAGCCTACAATGAGCAGTTCTTC | TRBD2 | TRBJ2-1 | - | TRBV7-9
CASSLEVLAGVLTEAFF | TGTGCCAGCAGTTTAGAGGTTTTGGCAGGGGTTCTGACTGAAGCTTTCTTT | - | TRBJ1-1 | - | TRBV12-3/TRBV12-4
CASSLEYGRTDTQYF | TGCGCCAGCAGCTTGGAGTACGGACGCACAGATACGCAGTATTTT | - | TRBJ2-3 | - | TRBV5-1
CASSVGSGNTEAFF | TGTGCCAGCAGCGTAGGGTCAGGGAACACTGAAGCTTTCTTT | - | TRBJ1-1 | - | TRBV9
CASSLKQGPNTGELFF | TGTGCCAGCAGCTTAAAACAGGGACCGAACACCGGGGAGCTGTTTTTT | - | TRBJ2-2 | few | TRBV5-5
CASSVGSLLETQYF | TGTGCCAGCAGCGTAGGAAGCCTCCTAGAGACCCAGTACTTC | - | TRBJ2-5 | - | TRBV9
CASSLRSSLGGETQYF | TGTGCCAGCAGTTTACGGTCCTCGTTAGGGGGGGAGACCCAGTACTTC | - | TRBJ2-5 | - | TRBV12-3/TRBV12-4
CASSQDRNRGYEQYF | TGCGCCAGCAGCCAAGATCGGAACAGGGGCTACGAGCAGTACTTC | TRBD1 | TRBJ2-7 | - | TRBV4-1
CSATGENTEAFF | TGCAGCGCCACAGGGGAGAACACTGAAGCTTTCTTT | TRBD1 | TRBJ1-1 | few | TRBV29-1
CASSRTVLTSGRGAPYF | TGCGCCAGCAGCCGGACAGTTTTGACTAGCGGGAGGGGGGCCCCGTACTTC | TRBD2 | TRBJ2-5 | - | TRBV4-1
CASSLDPGLNEKLFF | TGTGCCAGCAGCTTAGATCCGGGCCTGAATGAAAAACTGTTTTTT | - | TRBJ1-4 | - | TRBV7-6
CASRGRNTEAFF | TGTGCCAGCAGGGGTCGGAACACTGAAGCTTTCTTT | - | TRBJ1-1 | - | TRBV7-3
CASSPTGGYYGYTF | TGCGCCAGCAGCCCCACGGGGGGGTACTATGGCTACACCTTC | - | TRBJ1-2 | - | TRBV4-1
CASTSPRASTDTQYF | TGTGCCAGCACCTCCCCCAGGGCTAGCACAGATACGCAGTATTTT | - | TRBJ2-3 | - | TRBV11-2
CATSRDVVEETQYF | TGTGCCACCAGCAGAGATGTAGTGGAAGAGACCCAGTACTTC | - | TRBJ2-5 | few | TRBV15
CATSDTRRPQHF | TGTGCCACCAGTGATACCAGAAGGCCCCAGCATTTT | - | TRBJ1-5 | few | TRBV24-1
CASRGQVLGGPQHF | TGTGCCAGCAGGGGACAGGTGCTTGGGGGGCCCCAGCATTTT | TRBD1 | TRBJ1-5 | many | TRBV12-3/TRBV12-4
CASNLAGGDPTDTQYF | TGTGCCAGCAATTTGGCGGGAGGGGATCCCACAGATACGCAGTATTTT | TRBD2 | TRBJ2-3 | few | TRBV2
CASSRTVRVMNTEAFF | TGTGCCAGTAGTAGGACAGTCCGAGTCATGAACACTGAAGCTTTCTTT | - | TRBJ1-1 | - | TRBV19